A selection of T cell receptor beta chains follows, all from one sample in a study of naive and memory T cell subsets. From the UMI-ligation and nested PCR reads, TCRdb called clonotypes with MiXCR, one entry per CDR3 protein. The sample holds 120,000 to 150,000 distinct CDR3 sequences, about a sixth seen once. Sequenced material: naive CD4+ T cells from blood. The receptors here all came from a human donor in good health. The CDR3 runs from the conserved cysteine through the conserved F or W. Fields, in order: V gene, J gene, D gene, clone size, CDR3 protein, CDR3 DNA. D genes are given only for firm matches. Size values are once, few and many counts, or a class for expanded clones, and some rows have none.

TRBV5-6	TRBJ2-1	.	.	CASSSTHGEQFF	TGTGCCAGCAGCTCCACCCATGGTGAGCAGTTCTTC
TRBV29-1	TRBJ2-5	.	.	CSAVDGRETQYF	TGCAGCGCTGTCGACGGGCGGGAGACCCAGTACTTC
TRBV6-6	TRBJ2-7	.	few	CASSYGETTGEYF	TGTGCCAGCAGTTACGGGGAGACCACCGGGGAGTACTTC
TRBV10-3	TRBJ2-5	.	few	CAISEPGDQETQYF	TGTGCCATCAGTGAGCCAGGCGATCAAGAGACCCAGTACTTC
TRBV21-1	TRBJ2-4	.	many	CASSKGNRRRRDTARAKNIQYF	TGTGCCAGCAGCAAAGGTAATCGAAGGAGAAGGGATACTGCGAGAGCCAAAAACATTCAGTACTTC
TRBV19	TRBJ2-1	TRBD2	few	CASTPEGTSGSNWYNEQFF	TGTGCCAGTACACCGGAGGGGACTAGCGGGAGTAATTGGTACAATGAGCAGTTCTTC
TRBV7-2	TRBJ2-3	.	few	CASSLKGQGEHTQYF	TGTGCCAGCAGCTTAAAGGGCCAGGGTGAACATACGCAGTATTTT
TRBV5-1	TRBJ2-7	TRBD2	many	CASSLSGGPTPLSEQYF	TGCGCCAGCAGCCTAAGCGGGGGGCCGACACCTCTTTCCGAGCAGTACTTC
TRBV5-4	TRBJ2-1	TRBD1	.	CASINRGANEQFF	TGTGCCAGCATCAACAGGGGGGCAAATGAGCAGTTCTTC
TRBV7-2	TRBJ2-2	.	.	CASSAPGVRRTGELFF	TGTGCCAGCAGCGCTCCGGGAGTAAGGAGGACCGGGGAGCTGTTTTTT
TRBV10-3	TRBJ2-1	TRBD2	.	CAISSNQGLAGDRRVYNEQFF	TGTGCCATCAGCTCTAATCAGGGACTAGCGGGAGATCGCCGGGTCTACAATGAGCAGTTCTTC
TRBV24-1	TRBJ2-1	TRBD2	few	CATSDSGLAEYNEQFF	TGTGCCACCAGTGATTCGGGACTAGCGGAATACAATGAGCAGTTCTTC
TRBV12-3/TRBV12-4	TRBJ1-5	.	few	CASSRRTTHSNQPQHF	TGTGCCAGCAGTCGAAGGACAACCCATAGCAATCAGCCCCAGCATTTT
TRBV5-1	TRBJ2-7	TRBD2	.	CASSRASGSTSGEQYF	TGCGCCAGCAGCCGGGCTAGCGGGTCAACGAGCGGGGAGCAGTACTTC
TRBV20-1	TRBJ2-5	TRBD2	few	CSARRPSGGETQYF	TGCAGTGCTAGAAGGCCTAGCGGGGGAGAGACCCAGTACTTC
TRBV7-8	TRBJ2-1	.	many	CASSWTVYNEQFF	TGTGCCAGCAGTTGGACAGTCTACAATGAGCAGTTCTTC
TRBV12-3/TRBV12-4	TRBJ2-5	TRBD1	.	CASRTRGQGSRETQYF	TGTGCCAGCAGGACCAGGGGACAGGGTAGTCGAGAGACCCAGTACTTC
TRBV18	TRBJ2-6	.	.	CASSPIPGQVSGANVLTF	TGTGCCAGCTCACCTATTCCGGGACAAGTCTCTGGGGCCAACGTCCTGACTTTC
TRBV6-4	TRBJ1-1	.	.	CASRMAGDVREAFF	TGTGCCAGCAGGATGGCAGGGGACGTACGTGAAGCTTTCTTT
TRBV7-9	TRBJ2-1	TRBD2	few	CASVAGGLSYNEQFF	TGTGCCAGCGTAGCGGGAGGCCTCTCCTACAATGAGCAGTTCTTC
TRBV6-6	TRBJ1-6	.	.	CASQMESSYNSPLHF	TGTGCCAGCCAGATGGAGAGCTCCTATAATTCACCCCTCCACTTT
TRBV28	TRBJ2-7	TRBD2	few	CASSTPTSGRAYEQYF	TGTGCCAGCAGTACCCCGACTAGCGGGAGGGCCTACGAGCAGTACTTC
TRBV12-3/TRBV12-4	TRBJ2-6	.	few	CASSFFVGSGANVLTF	TGTGCCAGCAGTTTTTTTGTGGGCTCTGGGGCCAACGTCCTGACTTTC
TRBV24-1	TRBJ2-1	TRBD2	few	CATSAGGLASSYNEQFF	TGTGCCACCAGTGCCGGTGGACTAGCGAGCTCCTACAATGAGCAGTTCTTC
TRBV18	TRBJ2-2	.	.	CASSPPGTRTGELFF	TGTGCCAGCTCACCACCAGGAACGCGCACCGGGGAGCTGTTTTTT
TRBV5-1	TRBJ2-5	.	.	CASSEDQGETQYF	TGCGCCAGCAGCGAGGATCAAGGAGAGACCCAGTACTTC
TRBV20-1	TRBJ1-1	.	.	CSATEAWGNTEAFF	TGCAGTGCGACAGAGGCTTGGGGGAACACTGAAGCTTTCTTT
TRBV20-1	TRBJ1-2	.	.	CSAKPHNYGYTF	TGCAGTGCCAAACCGCATAACTATGGCTACACCTTC
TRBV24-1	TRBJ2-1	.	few	CATSLGGFNEQFF	TGTGCCACCAGTCTTGGGGGGTTCAATGAGCAGTTCTTC
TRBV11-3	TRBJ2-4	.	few	CASSLDSKNIQYF	TGTGCCAGCAGCTTAGATTCCAAAAACATTCAGTACTTC
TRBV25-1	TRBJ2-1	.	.	CASSEFSGLDYNEQFF	TGTGCCAGCAGTGAATTTTCAGGGTTAGATTACAATGAGCAGTTCTTC
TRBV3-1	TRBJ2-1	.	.	CASSPQGGGNYNEQFF	TGTGCCAGCAGCCCCCAGGGTGGCGGGAACTACAATGAGCAGTTCTTC
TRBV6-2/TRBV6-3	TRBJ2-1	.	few	CASISALYNEQFF	TGTGCCAGCATCTCGGCCCTCTACAATGAGCAGTTCTTC
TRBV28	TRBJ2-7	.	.	CASAGDSYEQYF	TGTGCCAGCGCAGGGGACTCCTACGAGCAGTACTTC
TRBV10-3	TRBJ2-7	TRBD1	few	CAVKFAGGHEQYF	TGTGCCGTTAAGTTTGCAGGGGGCCACGAGCAGTACTTC
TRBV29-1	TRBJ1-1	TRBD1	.	CSVPGQGRWTEAFF	TGCAGCGTACCGGGACAGGGAAGGTGGACTGAAGCTTTCTTT
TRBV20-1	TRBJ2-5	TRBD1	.	CSARSAGTGVRETQYF	TGCAGTGCTAGGTCGGCCGGGACAGGGGTCCGGGAGACCCAGTACTTC